Listed below are T cell receptor beta chains from one sample, sequenced in a study of blood T cell repertoires in COVID-19. Using immunoSEQ multiplex PCR, the repertoire was profiled, and TCRdb retains in-frame clones only, with some absent. The sample lists 260,000 or so clones, over 75% seen once, with about a sixth in the top ten. Material for sequencing was PBMCs or T cells enriched from blood (not recorded which). Receptors were obtained from a man in his late teens or twenties who had recovered from COVID-19. CDR3s include the opening cysteine and the closing phenylalanine or tryptophan. D genes are given only for firm matches. The size field is filled for only some rows; it gives once, few, many or a size class.

TGTGCCAGCAGTGAGTCACTGCTGGCAGGCTATGGCTACACCTTC	CASSESLLAGYGYTF	-	TRBV6-1	TRBJ1-2	-
TGTGCCAGCACCCGCGGAGGGACTGGTGAAGCTTTCTTT	CASTRGGTGEAFF	-	TRBV12-3/TRBV12-4	TRBJ1-1	-
TGTGCCAGCACGAGGCGGGGGAGAGGGGAGACCCAGTACTTC	CASTRRGRGETQYF	-	TRBV6-5	TRBJ2-5	TRBD2
TGTGCCAGCAACCTCCTTGGAGTTGGCGAGCAGTACTTC	CASNLLGVGEQYF	-	TRBV12-3/TRBV12-4	TRBJ2-7	-
TGTGCCTGGAGTGGAATGAGAACAGATGAAGCTTTCTTT	CAWSGMRTDEAFF	-	TRBV30	TRBJ1-1	-
TGTGCCAGCAGCCCAAGGCTGGGACAAGAGACCGGGGAGCTGTTTTTT	CASSPRLGQETGELFF	-	TRBV7-9	TRBJ2-2	-
TGTGCCAGCAGATCGTCCTACCCCTCTGGAAACACCATATATTTT	CASRSSYPSGNTIYF	-	TRBV28	TRBJ1-3	-
TGTGCCAGCAGTCTAACAGGGTCCGGGGCCAACGTCCTGACTTTC	CASSLTGSGANVLTF	-	TRBV27	TRBJ2-6	-
TGTGCCAGCTCACCAGGGTACAGGGCAGATCAGCCCCAGCATTTT	CASSPGYRADQPQHF	-	TRBV18	TRBJ1-5	-
TGTGCCAGCAGCGTAGCGGGAGGGGACTACGAGCAGTACTTC	CASSVAGGDYEQYF	-	TRBV2	TRBJ2-7	TRBD2
TGCGCCAGCAGCTTGGAGGCAGGGGGGACCGGGGAGCTGTTTTTT	CASSLEAGGTGELFF	-	TRBV5-1	TRBJ2-2	-
TGTGCCAGCAGCCCCAGGACAGCAAACTACAATGAGCAGTTCTTC	CASSPRTANYNEQFF	-	TRBV11-3	TRBJ2-1	-
TGTGCCAGCAGTTCAAATTCACCCCTCCACTTT	CASSSNSPLHF	-	TRBV5-5	TRBJ1-6	-
TGCGCCAGCAGCCAAGCTCGGGGGGTGAACACCGGGGAGCTGTTTTTT	CASSQARGVNTGELFF	-	TRBV4-1	TRBJ2-2	TRBD2
TGTGCCAGCAGCTTCGGACAGGGGGCCAAAAACATTCAGTACTTC	CASSFGQGAKNIQYF	-	TRBV7-2	TRBJ2-4	TRBD1
TGTGCCAGCAGCCACCCTGATGCGGGGGCCTCGTCCTACGAGCAGTACTTC	CASSHPDAGASSYEQYF	-	TRBV3-1/TRBV3-2	TRBJ2-7	-
TGTGCCAGTAGTATCTCGTCGGCTTACAGGGGGCCTGGTCAGCCCCAGCATTTT	CASSISSAYRGPGQPQHF	-	TRBV19	TRBJ1-5	TRBD1
TGTGCCAGCAGCTTAGTGGGCGCGGGGGGCAATGAGCAGTTCTTC	CASSLVGAGGNEQFF	-	TRBV11-2	TRBJ2-1	TRBD2
TGTGCCAGCAGTTTGGTCGGTTATAGCAATCAGCCCCAGCATTTT	CASSLVGYSNQPQHF	-	TRBV27	TRBJ1-5	-
TGTGCCAGCAGCCCCGGACAGGCGGGTAGGTGGGAGCAGTACTTC	CASSPGQAGRWEQYF	-	TRBV7-9	TRBJ2-7	TRBD1
TGTGCCAGCAGCATGGGCTTTAACTATGGCTACACCTTC	CASSMGFNYGYTF	-	TRBV7-2	TRBJ1-2	-
TGCGCCAGCAGCCAAGATTACCGGGACAGCCCCTACGAGCAGTACTTC	CASSQDYRDSPYEQYF	few	TRBV4-1	TRBJ2-7	TRBD1
TGCGCCAGCAGCCAAGGCGGGAGGCGGGGAGATACGCAGTATTTT	CASSQGGRRGDTQYF	-	TRBV4-1	TRBJ2-3	TRBD2
TGTGCCAGCACGGCGGGATCCCATGAGCAGTTCTTC	CASTAGSHEQFF	-	TRBV3-1/TRBV3-2	TRBJ2-1	-
TGCGCCAGCAGCCAAGATCGCGACTACTACAATGAGCAGTTCTTC	CASSQDRDYYNEQFF	-	TRBV4-1	TRBJ2-1	-
TGTGCCAGCAGCTTGGGGACTAGCGGGAGTTTTAGTTGGAATGAGCAGTTCTTC	CASSLGTSGSFSWNEQFF	-	TRBV11-3	TRBJ2-1	TRBD2
TGTGCCAGCGGACGGCCAGGGCTTAGCAATCAGCCCCAGCATTTT	CASGRPGLSNQPQHF	-	TRBV28	TRBJ1-5	-